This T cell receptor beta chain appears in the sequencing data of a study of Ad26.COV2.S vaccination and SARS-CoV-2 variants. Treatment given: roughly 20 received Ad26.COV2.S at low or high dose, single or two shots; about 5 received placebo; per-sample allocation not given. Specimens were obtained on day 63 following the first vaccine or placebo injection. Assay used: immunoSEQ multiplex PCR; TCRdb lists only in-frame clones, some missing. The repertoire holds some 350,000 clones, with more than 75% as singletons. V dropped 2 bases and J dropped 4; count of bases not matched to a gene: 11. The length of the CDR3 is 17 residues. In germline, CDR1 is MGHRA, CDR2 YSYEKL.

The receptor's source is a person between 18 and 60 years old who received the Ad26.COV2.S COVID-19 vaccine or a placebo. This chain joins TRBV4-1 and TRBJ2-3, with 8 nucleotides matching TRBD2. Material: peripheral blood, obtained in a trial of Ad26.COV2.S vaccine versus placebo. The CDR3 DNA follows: TGCGCCAGCAGCCAAAAAAGCAGCGGGGGATTTGCAGATACGCAGTATTTT. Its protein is CASSQKSSGGFADTQYF.